These 6 T cell receptor beta chains came from one sample sequenced in a study of regulatory T cells in long-lasting Graves disease (dated by TCRdb to the early 2020s). The time point label corresponds to: newly diagnosed GD, antithyroid drugs for less than 3 months. For both TCR sequencing and RNA sequencing, RNA was extracted from PBMCs in TRIzol. Libraries were constructed by multiplex PCR. Instrument on record: Illumina HiSeq 4000. iRepertoire HTBI primers and Arm-PCR amplification of CDR3 regions were used to construct TCR beta libraries. TCRdb reran the public reads through fastp at Q25 and MiXCR, keeping productive beta chains. When rows share a CDR3 protein, they turn into one entry using the most common DNA and genes. Within this sample are about 620,000 distinct CDR3 sequences, with around 15% of them counted one time only. The ten largest clonotypes hold 18% of the sample. In addition, the sample was reused for a study of T cells in Graves' hyperthyroidism and ophthalmopathy.

The sample consisted of peripheral blood mononuclear cells (PBMCs), taken at new diagnosis, from a patient treated with antithyroid drugs. These receptors were collected from a woman aged 25 to 39 with Graves disease. Donor details come from another sample of the same person, matched by shared clones.

The chain has TRBV7-9 and TRBJ2-1; tentatively, D is TRBD1 (5 bases). Germline V lookup: CDR1 SEHNR, CDR2 FQNEAQ (reference sequence). V was cut by 5 bases and J by 0 bases, with 14 bases left in between. The CDR3 runs 16 residues. CDR3 nucleotides: TGTGCCAGCAGCGTAGGGGTTACCGGCTCCTACAATGAGCAGTTCTTC. Translation gives CASSVGVTGSYNEQFF.

This clonotype appeared a few times. At one boundary the junction diverges from the germline segment, which might be a read error. The CDR3 region is CASRLNPGVETQYF. The CDR3 nucleotides are TGTGCCAGCAGGTTAAACCCGGGGGTGGAGACCCAGTACTTC. The gene calls are TRBV7-3 and TRBJ2-5; maybe TRBD2 (6 bases). The CDR3 is made up of 14 amino acids. The germline gives CDR1 SGHTA, CDR2 FQGTGA.

The gene calls are TRBV28 and TRBJ1-3; possibly TRBD1 for D (6 bases). The CDR3 has 15 residues. Germline V gives CDR1 MDHEN, CDR2 SYDVKM. V lost 4 bases and J lost 2, with 12 bases in between. CDR3 region: CASSSGTLPGNTIYF. The CDR3 coding sequence is TGTGCCAGCAGTTCCGGGACACTCCCTGGAAACACCATATATTTT.

This clonotype was seen more than once but under ten times. The CDR3 region has the DNA TGTGCCTGGAGTAAGGTTTCCTACGAGCAGTACTTC. This codes for CAWSKVSYEQYF. V usage is TRBV30 and J usage is TRBJ2-7; D remains unclear. The CDR3 sequence is 12 residues long. CDR1 is GTSNPN and CDR2 is SVGIG in the germline V gene (reference sequence). V lost 2 bases and J 1 base, leaving 6 bases between the germline ends.

This clonotype was seen repeatedly, ten times or more. The V gene is TRBV28, the J gene TRBJ1-5; D gene unclear. This CDR3 is 15 amino acids long. The V end was cut by 3 bases, the J end by 0 bases, with 9 bases between. Germline loops: CDR1 MDHEN, CDR2 SYDVKM. The CDR3 sequence: CASSFASSSNQPQHF. In DNA, the CDR3 is TGTGCCAGCAGTTTTGCTTCCAGTAGCAATCAGCCCCAGCATTTT.

This clonotype was seen repeatedly, ten times or more. The chain joins TRBV7-8 to TRBJ2-5; the D gene is possibly TRBD1 (6 bases). Trimming took off 5 bases at V and 4 bases at J, with 14 bases between the two ends. In germline, CDR1 is SGHVS, CDR2 FQNEAQ. The CDR3 is 14 amino acids. The CDR3 is CASSADRRGETQYF. In DNA form, the CDR3 reads TGTGCCAGCAGCGCCGACAGGCGCGGAGAGACCCAGTACTTC.